This TCR beta chain is drawn from a study of T cell responses to AZD1222 COVID-19 vaccine (dated by TCRdb to the early 2020s). Study-level background: TCR sequencing covered roughly 230 trial participants: approximately 200 given two doses of AZD1222 and 26 given two doses of MenACWY control vaccine. Trial participants were enrolled by age into subgroups of 18-55, 56-69 and 70-plus years, and around 150, 28 and 57 TCR-sequenced participants, respectively, were included in these subgroups. What the work shows at the level of the full study, not this receptor alone: The 56-69-year group was small, and its depth increase did not reach significance, likely because of low power. Most participants were white British and females outnumbered males, and the authors suggested that clonal diversity may have been underestimated. Conclusions about previously exposed vaccinees were limited because only six or seven AZD1222 recipients were SARS-CoV-2 seropositive at baseline. CD4 TCRs associated with the vaccine covered the entire spike protein, and the dominant responses were in regions 160-218 and 743-854. Because no day 14 peak-response samples were available, repertoires were characterized only after the peak T cell response. After two AZD1222 doses, both the breadth and the depth of spike-specific TCRs were significantly higher than at day 0 and than in MenACWY recipients. Reportedly, close to half of the unique spike-specific TCRs recognized epitopes lying outside the regions that are mutated in the B.1.351 and B.1.1.7 variants.

The CDR3 has 14 amino acids, counting the end cysteine and phenylalanine. Just CDR3 DNA is preserved here, 42 bases in frame from base 1. Trimming takes 8 bases off V and 6 bases off J; junction bases not matched to a gene: 9. From the germline V gene, CDR1 is SGHAT and CDR2 is FQNNGV. In the paper's terms, the time point label means: baseline before first vaccination. Explained via the paper, the treatment or condition label denotes: meningococcal conjugate vaccine given as trial control. Vaccinee samples were obtained from the UK trials COV001 and COV002, which included a single-blind randomized controlled phase 2/3 trial of AZD1222 (ChAdOx1 nCoV-19) in healthy adults. Trial participant PBMC samples were collected at day 0 and day 28 after the second dose for TCRbeta chain sequencing. Concerning this clone: Its cognate antigen has yet to be identified. Per-base quality was not reported, and no clone a single base away is much larger than it.

The CDR3 regions of human TCRbeta chains were analyzed by immunosequencing. For the original study's pipeline: TCRs in the repertoires were matched against a reference library of SARS-CoV-2-specific TCRs that had been generated with the MIRA antigen-specificity platform. Breadth was defined as the fraction of unique TCRs that were SARS-CoV-2-associated. Depth was defined as the fraction of total T cells that were SARS-CoV-2-associated. Using the MIRA data, each spike-specific TCR was assigned both to the spike region to which the TCR was reactive and to a CD4 or CD8 class. Log10-transformed breadth and depth values were compared by one-way ANOVA with Sidak's multiple comparisons tests. Entries here come from immuneACCESS through TCRdb and include only in-frame sequences with V and J called. Some clones fail to appear in such tables; in the studies checked, an unresolved V gene covers under half of the shortfall, and the cause of the remainder is unknown. D and trimming come from the DNA, and the V and J calls and clone size come from that table. Counted in this sample were 100,000 to 110,000 clones; about 87% of them appeared once. Just over 4% of the sample rests with the top ten.

The receptor was isolated from an adult in good health. The sample in question was peripheral blood, obtained on day 0 of MenACWY control vaccination. This chain joins TRBV11-2 to TRBJ1-4; 7 junctional bases match TRBD1. The nucleotide sequence reads as follows: TGTGCCAGCCGCAAGCTTGGGACAGATGAAAAACTGTTTTTT. This encodes CASRKLGTDEKLFF. This CDR3, with the reference TRBV11-2 and TRBJ1-4 proteins standing in past its ends, gives the full variable domain EAGVAQSPRYKIIEKRQSVAFWCNPISGHATLYWYQQILGQGPKLLIQFQNNGVVDDSQLPKDRFSAERLKGVDSTLKIQPAKLEDSAVYLCASRKLGTDEKLFFGSGTQLSVL.